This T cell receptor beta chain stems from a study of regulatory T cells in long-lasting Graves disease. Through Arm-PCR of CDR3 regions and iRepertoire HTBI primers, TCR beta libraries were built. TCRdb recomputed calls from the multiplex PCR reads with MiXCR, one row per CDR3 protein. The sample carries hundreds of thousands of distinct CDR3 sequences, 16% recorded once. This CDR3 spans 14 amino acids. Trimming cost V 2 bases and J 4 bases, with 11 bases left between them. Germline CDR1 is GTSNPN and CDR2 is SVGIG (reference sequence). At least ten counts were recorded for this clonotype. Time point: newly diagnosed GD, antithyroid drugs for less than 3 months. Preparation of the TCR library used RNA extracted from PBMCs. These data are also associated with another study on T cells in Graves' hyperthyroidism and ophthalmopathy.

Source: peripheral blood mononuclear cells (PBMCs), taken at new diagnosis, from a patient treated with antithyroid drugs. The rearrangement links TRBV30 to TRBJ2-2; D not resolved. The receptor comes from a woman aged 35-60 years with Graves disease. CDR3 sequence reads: CAWSPTTRTGELFF. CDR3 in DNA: TGTGCCTGGAGTCCAACGACACGCACCGGGGAGCTGTTTTTT.